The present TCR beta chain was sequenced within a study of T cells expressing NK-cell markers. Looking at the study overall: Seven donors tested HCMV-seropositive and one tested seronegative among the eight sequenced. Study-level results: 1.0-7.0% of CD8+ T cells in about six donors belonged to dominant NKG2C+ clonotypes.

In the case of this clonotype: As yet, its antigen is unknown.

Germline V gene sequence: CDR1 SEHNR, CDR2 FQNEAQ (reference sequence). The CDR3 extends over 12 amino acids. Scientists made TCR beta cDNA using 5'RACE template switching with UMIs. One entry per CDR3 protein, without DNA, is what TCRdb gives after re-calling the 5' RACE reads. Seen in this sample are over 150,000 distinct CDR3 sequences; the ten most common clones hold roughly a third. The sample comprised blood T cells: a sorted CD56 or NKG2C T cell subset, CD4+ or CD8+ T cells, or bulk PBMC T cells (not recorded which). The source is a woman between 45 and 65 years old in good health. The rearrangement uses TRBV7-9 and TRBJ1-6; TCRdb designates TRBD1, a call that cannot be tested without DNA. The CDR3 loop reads CASGTNNSPLHF.